The clone carrying this T cell receptor beta chain was detected a few times. This entry comes from a study of T-cell memory formation after mild COVID-19. The CDR3 length is 15 residues. Germline lookup yields CDR1 SGHTA and CDR2 FQGNSA. V lost 1 base and J lost 6; bases outside the gene matches: 6. 5'RACE primed from the constant segment yielded TCR alpha and TCR beta cDNA libraries bearing sample barcodes and UMIs. TCRdb redid the calling of the 5' RACE reads with MiXCR, one entry per CDR3 protein. The sample lists roughly 370,000 distinct CDR3 sequences; about 17% were seen once. The rearrangement uses TRBV7-2 and TRBJ2-3; 8 bases match TRBD2. The sequence came from a man in his late teens or twenties who had mild COVID-19 (a few samples of this study predate the infection). Cell type and time point are not known. Sequencing was performed on PBMCs or a T cell subset sorted from them (not recorded which). This chain's CDR3 is CASSLVPLAGDTQYF. CDR3 bases: TGTGCCAGCAGCTTAGTCCCCTTAGCGGGGGATACGCAGTATTTT. Using reference TRBV7-2 and TRBJ2-3 for the parts outside the CDR3, the full variable domain is GAGVSQSPSNKVTEKGKDVELRCDPISGHTALYWYRQSLGQGLEFLIYFQGNSAPDKSGLPSDRFSAERTGGSVSTLTIQRTQQEDSAVYLCASSLVPLAGDTQYFGPGTRLTVL.